The source of this TCR beta chain is a study of T cells in Graves' hyperthyroidism and ophthalmopathy. Whole-study context: At initial diagnosis, before any treatment had begun, peripheral blood was obtained. Whole-study findings and limits: Ophthalmopathy was predicted by the model a median of about six months ahead of onset.

This clonotype occurred many times. The antigen remains undetermined. Germline values: CDR1 MDHEN, CDR2 SYDVKM. This CDR3 contains 14 residues. J lost 8 bases, V lost 4 bases, and 10 bases had no gene match. Amplified regions were TCR beta CDR3 sequences from RNA transcripts. The HTBI primer set served for first-round RT-PCR of the TCR CDR3. One entry per CDR3 protein, called by TCRdb with MiXCR from the multiplex PCR reads. The sample lists hundreds of thousands of distinct CDR3 sequences, roughly 15% occurring once. The study included ophthalmopathy patients with Clinical Activity Score at least 3, NOSPECS grade at least 4 and duration under 3 months. This sample holds PBMCs from about 10 ml fresh peripheral blood.

The TCR was taken from a woman in her fifties or sixties with Graves' ophthalmopathy. Sequencing input: blood. The V call is TRBV28, the J call TRBJ2-7; the match to TRBD1 covers 8 bases. CDR3 sequence reads: CASSSDKWTGQQYF. CDR3 DNA sequence: TGTGCCAGCAGTTCTGACAAGTGGACAGGGCAGCAGTACTTC.